These 24 T cell receptor beta chains share one sample of origin, sequenced in a study of Ad26.COV2.S vaccination and SARS-CoV-2 variants. Assay: immunoSEQ multiplex PCR; the TCRdb copy retains only in-frame clones and omits some. Of about 480,000 clones in the sample, 87% were seen once. Treatment indicated: around 19 received Ad26.COV2.S at low or high dose, single or two shots; about 5 received placebo; per-sample allocation not given. It was on day 63 after the first vaccine or placebo injection that samples were taken. Material: peripheral blood, obtained in a trial of Ad26.COV2.S vaccine versus placebo. These receptors were collected from a person between 18 and 65 years old who received the Ad26.COV2.S COVID-19 vaccine or a placebo.

The chain links TRBV30 to TRBJ1-1; 8 bases align to TRBD1. Germline CDR1 is GTSNPN and CDR2 is SVGIG (reference sequence). Trimming removed 4 bases from V and 5 bases from J; junction bases left unmatched: 9. This CDR3 contains 14 residues. Here the CDR3 DNA reads TGTGCCTGGAAACTCACAGGGGGGAGGACTGAAGCTTTCTTT. Translated, it gives CAWKLTGGRTEAFF.

The V gene is TRBV28, the J gene TRBJ2-1; D perhaps matches TRBD2 (7 bases). Germline V gene data show CDR1 as MDHEN and CDR2 as SYDVKM. This CDR3 has 11 residues. Trimming pared 9 bases from V and 7 bases from J, leaving 10 bases between. The CDR3 nucleotides read TGTGCCAGTAAGGGGGGGAATGAGCAGTTCTTC. It yields the protein CASKGGNEQFF.

The CDR3 sequence is CASSLDAPGNTIYF. DNA for the CDR3: TGTGCCAGCAGCTTGGACGCCCCCGGAAACACCATATATTTT. The gene calls are TRBV5-6 and TRBJ1-3; D is ambiguous. The CDR3 covers 14 residues. Germline V gene sequence: CDR1 SGHDT, CDR2 YYEEEE. V lost 0 bases to trimming and J lost 4 bases, with 8 bases between them. Supplemented by reference TRBV5-6 and TRBJ1-3, the full variable domain reads DAGVTQSPTHLIKTRGQQVTLRCSPKSGHDTVSWYQQALGQGPQFIFQYYEEEERQRGNFPDRFSGHQFPNYSSELNVNALLLGDSALYLCASSLDAPGNTIYFGEGSWLTVV.

V and J are TRBV7-8 and TRBJ2-2; D gene uncertain. The V and J ends lost 7 bases and 0 bases respectively, with 12 bases between them. The CDR3 is 15 residues long. Per germline, CDR1 SGHVS and CDR2 FQNEAQ. The CDR3 reads CASKAEPANTGELFF. DNA for the CDR3: TGTGCCAGCAAGGCGGAACCCGCGAACACCGGGGAGCTGTTTTTT.

The J gene is TRBJ2-5, the V gene TRBV9, with a weak D call TRBD2 (5 bases). Germline V CDR1 and CDR2: SGDLS, YYNGEE. V gave up 0 bases and J gave up 2 bases, with 14 bases separating them. The length of the CDR3 is 16 residues. For the CDR3, the DNA is TGTGCCAGCAGCGTAGCTCTAGCAGAATCTCAAGAGACCCAGTACTTC. It codes for CASSVALAESQETQYF.

The J gene is TRBJ2-7, the V gene TRBV11-3; D assignment may be TRBD1 or TRBD2 (5 bases each). Germline V gene lookup returns CDR1 SGHNT and CDR2 YENEEA. V was cut by 5 bases and J by 6 bases, with 23 bases left in between. CDR3 size: 16 residues. The CDR3 here is CASSPSSVGTAGEQYF. In DNA, the CDR3 is TGTGCCAGCAGCCCCTCCTCTGTGGGGACGGCAGGCGAGCAGTACTTC.

J is TRBJ2-7 and V is TRBV15; 8 nucleotides match TRBD2. CDR1 is LNHNV, CDR2 YYDKDF, per germline (reference sequence). The ends lost 3 bases at V and 6 bases at J; junction bases unmatched: 7. This CDR3 region has 14 residues. The CDR3 nucleotides read TGTGCCACCAGCAGTGCCCCCAGCGGGAGCGAGCAGTACTTC. It is translated as CATSSAPSGSEQYF. The full variable domain, completed using reference TRBV15 and TRBJ2-7, is DAMVIQNPRYQVTQFGKPVTLSCSQTLNHNVMYWYQQKSSQAPKLLFHYYDKDFNNEADTPDNFQSRRPNTSFCFLDIRSPGLGDTAMYLCATSSAPSGSEQYFGPGTRLTVT.

V and J are TRBV19 and TRBJ1-1; possibly TRBD1 for D (5 bases). Trimming took 6 bases from V and 6 from J, leaving 17 bases between them. In germline, CDR1 is LNHDA, CDR2 SQIVND (reference sequence). The CDR3 is 14 amino acids. The DNA for the CDR3 is TGTGCCAGTAGGCTAGGAACAGGTTGGTCTGAAGCTTTCTTT. Translating it yields CASRLGTGWSEAFF.

This sequence joins TRBV5-1 and TRBJ2-3, with D unclear. Germline V gene lookup returns CDR1 SGHRS and CDR2 YFSETQ. This CDR3 comprises 16 residues. V lost 0 bases and J lost 1, with 12 bases in between. CDR3 amino acids: CASSLAMSQRTDTQYF. Written as DNA, the CDR3 is TGCGCCAGCAGCTTGGCCATGAGTCAACGCACAGATACGCAGTATTTT.

This clone was seen a few times. The chain uses TRBV27 and TRBJ2-2; D ambiguous. Germline CDR1 reads MNHEY; CDR2 reads SMNVEV (reference sequence). The length of the CDR3 is 13 residues. V was trimmed by 7 bases and J by 5 bases, leaving 11 bases between them. The CDR3 region is CASKKSRTGELFF. The CDR3, as DNA: TGTGCCAGCAAGAAGTCAAGAACCGGGGAGCTGTTTTTT.

This clone was seen a single time. The chain is built from TRBV9 and TRBJ1-2; possible D gene TRBD1, 5 bases. CDR1 and CDR2 (germline): SGDLS, YYNGEE. There are 17 residues in the CDR3. V shed 1 base and J shed 0 bases, with 16 bases lying between them. DNA for the CDR3: TGTGCCAGCAGCGTAACTCCTGCTTTGACAGCTAACTATGGCTACACCTTC. Translated, it gives CASSVTPALTANYGYTF.

This chain joins TRBV15 and TRBJ2-1; 7 bases map to TRBD1. V was pared by 3 bases and J by 5 bases, with 16 bases of the junction left unmatched. The CDR3 length is 18 residues. Germline CDR1 is LNHNV and CDR2 is YYDKDF (reference sequence). CDR3 protein: CATSSFGDRGPRNNEQFF. For the CDR3, the DNA is TGTGCCACCAGCAGCTTTGGTGATAGGGGGCCCCGGAACAATGAGCAGTTCTTC.

In its sample, this clone was seen a few times. The chain recombines TRBV19 with TRBJ1-2; TRBD1 matches 8 bases. The junction had 2 bases not matched to a gene; V was cut back by 3 bases and J by 2 bases. Looked up from germline, CDR1 is LNHDA and CDR2 is SQIVND (reference sequence). This CDR3 region has 14 residues. The chain's CDR3 is CASSIGTGNYGYTF. The CDR3 DNA follows: TGTGCCAGTAGTATTGGGACAGGAAACTATGGCTACACCTTC.

The chain joins TRBV6-2 or TRBV6-3 to TRBJ2-4; 8 nucleotides match TRBD2. This CDR3 is 17 amino acids long. Germline trimming cut 0 bases from V and 8 bases from J; bases unmatched to any gene: 12. CDR1 and CDR2 (germline): MNHEY, SVGEGT. The chain's CDR3 is CASSYSPSSGSFDIQYF. The CDR3 DNA is TGTGCCAGCAGTTACTCCCCGTCCAGCGGGAGTTTCGACATTCAGTACTTC.

A single count supports this clone. The gene calls are TRBV19 and TRBJ2-1, with 7 bases matching TRBD2. This CDR3 is 15 amino acids long. CDR1 is LNHDA and CDR2 is SQIVND in the germline V gene (reference sequence). The J segment lost 0 bases and the V segment lost 5 bases, leaving 4 bases of the junction unmatched. The CDR3 DNA follows: TGTGCCAGTAGTTCGGCGGGAGCCTCCTACAATGAGCAGTTCTTC. It encodes CASSSAGASYNEQFF.

Only one count was recorded for this clone. J is TRBJ2-2 and V is TRBV5-1; D is perhaps TRBD1 (6 bases). The germline V gene encodes CDR1 SGHRS and CDR2 YFSETQ. V was cut by 0 bases and J by 2 bases, with 8 bases left in between. This CDR3 is built from 15 residues. CDR3 loop: CASSLAGQNTGELFF. CDR3 in DNA: TGCGCCAGCAGCTTGGCGGGACAAAACACCGGGGAGCTGTTTTTT. The full variable domain, in which reference TRBV5-1 and TRBJ2-2 provide the parts outside the CDR3, is KAGVTQTPRYLIKTRGQQVTLSCSPISGHRSVSWYQQTPGQGLQFLFEYFSETQRNKGNFPGRFSGRQFSNSRSEMNVSTLELGDSALYLCASSLAGQNTGELFFGEGSRLTVL.

The chain has TRBV5-4 and TRBJ2-7; 10 bases fit TRBD2. Germline CDR1 is SGHNT and CDR2 is YYREEE (reference sequence). This CDR3 contains 15 residues. V lost 0 bases to trimming and J lost 5 bases; unmatched junction nucleotides: 5. The CDR3 protein is CASSLEASGRNEQYF. The CDR3 coding sequence is TGTGCCAGCAGCTTGGAGGCTAGCGGGAGAAACGAGCAGTACTTC.

The chain couples TRBV3-1 (or the pseudogene TRBV3-2) to TRBJ1-1; weak D call: TRBD1 (5 bases). CDR3 length equals 13 residues. The V end lost 6 bases, the J end lost 6 bases, and 14 bases lay between the germline ends. Looked up from germline, CDR1 is LGHDT and CDR2 is YNNKEL (reference sequence). This chain's CDR3 is CASSQYRGSEAFF. Written as DNA, the CDR3 is TGTGCCAGCAGTCAATATAGGGGTTCTGAAGCTTTCTTT.

This chain links TRBV19 with TRBJ2-1, with D possibly matching TRBD1 (6 bases). CDR1 LNHDA and CDR2 SQIVND come from the germline V gene (reference sequence). V was shortened by 4 bases and J by 0 bases, with 10 bases between the two germline ends. This CDR3 contains 15 residues. The CDR3 is CASSTDRSSYNEQFF. The CDR3 DNA reads TGTGCCAGTAGTACAGACAGGAGCTCCTACAATGAGCAGTTCTTC.

The chain uses TRBV28 and TRBJ2-6; 8 bases match TRBD2. The V and J ends lost 2 bases and 0 bases, in that order; junction bases with no gene match: 6. This CDR3 is built from 18 residues. The germline CDR1 and CDR2 sequences are MDHEN and SYDVKM. For the CDR3, the DNA is TGTGCCAGCAGTTTACGGTTCACTAGCGGCTCTGGGGCCAACGTCCTGACTTTC. Translating it yields CASSLRFTSGSGANVLTF.

The V and J genes are TRBV29-1 and TRBJ2-3; no clear D. V lost 8 bases and J lost 2, with 17 bases in between. The CDR3 extends over 14 amino acids. Germline V gene lookup returns CDR1 SQVTM and CDR2 ANQGSEA. The CDR3 is CSTVIPPATDTQYF. In nucleotides, the CDR3 is TGCAGCACCGTTATCCCCCCGGCCACAGATACGCAGTATTTT.

The chain combines TRBV6-2 or TRBV6-3 with TRBJ2-5; TRBD2 matches 13 bases. V shed 4 bases and J 3 bases; nucleotides not matched to a gene: 8. Germline-derived CDR1 and CDR2 are MNHEY and SVGEGT. The CDR3 spans 17 residues. The chain's CDR3 is CASSSPGLAGEKETQYF. The CDR3 nucleotides are TGTGCCAGCAGTTCACCTGGACTAGCGGGAGAGAAAGAGACCCAGTACTTC.

The chain recombines TRBV27 with TRBJ1-5; 9 nucleotides line up with TRBD1. The CDR3 contains 14 residues. Germline values: CDR1 MNHEY, CDR2 SMNVEV (reference sequence). The J segment lost 6 bases and the V segment lost 11 bases, leaving 11 bases of the junction unmatched. CDR3 loop: CAPKGTGTGQPQHF. The CDR3 DNA reads as TGTGCCCCCAAAGGGACAGGGACGGGTCAGCCCCAGCATTTT.

The chain employs TRBV21-1 and TRBJ1-5; the table gives TRBD1 as D, unverified against the DNA. TRBV21-1 is tagged as a pseudogene. The CDR3 loop spans 16 amino acids. CDR3 nucleotide sequence: TGTGCCAGCAGCGGGCAACATCGGAACTCCGATCAGCCCCAGCATTTT. Translated, it gives CASSGQHRNSDQPQHF.